This entry features one T cell receptor beta chain sequence. Its specific antigen is unknown. No much larger clonotype is one base removed from it; base qualities were not supplied. The time point label corresponds to: newly diagnosed GD, antithyroid drugs for less than 3 months. RNA was extracted from PBMCs in TRIzol for both TCR sequencing and RNA sequencing. The diagnosis of Graves' disease was made according to American Thyroid Association guidelines. Patients for the study were recruited at an endocrinology department in Xi'an, China. Each patient gave approximately 9 milliliters of peripheral blood, collected in an EDTA anticoagulant tube. Ficoll Paque Plus density gradient separation was used to isolate PBMCs, and no further T cell sorting was done. An Agilent 2100 Bioanalyzer and agarose gel were used to check RNA quality, and a NanoDrop 2000 was used to measure RNA concentration. The CDR3 has 16 amino acids, counting the end cysteine and phenylalanine. Of all the DNA, just the CDR3 is kept, 48 bases in frame from base 1. From the germline V gene, CDR1 is MGHRA and CDR2 is YSYEKL. The junction carries 16 bases between V and J, which are trimmed by 1 base and 5 bases respectively.

The data were obtained in a study of regulatory T cells in long-lasting Graves disease (dated by TCRdb to the early 2020s). In the study overall: Newly diagnosed Graves' disease patients had taken antithyroid drugs for less than 3 months. Persistent Graves' disease patients were compared with newly diagnosed Graves' disease patients by peripheral blood TCR sequencing and RNA sequencing. The study was registered as a clinical trial and conducted in China. A total of roughly 33 samples were covered by TCR sequencing, comprising some 13 persistent and 20 or so newly diagnosed Graves' disease patients. General conclusions and limits of the study: Preferential use of TRBV28, TRBJ1-2 and TRBJ2-5 was observed in persistent disease, whereas TRBV20-1 and TRBJ2-1 were favored in newly diagnosed disease. Persistent Graves' disease patients showed lower TCR Shannon entropy and fewer highly expanded clones than newly diagnosed patients, suggesting clonal expansion. The study examined only peripheral blood because the primary lesion, thyroid tissue, could not be accessed. The authors acknowledged the small sample size as a limitation that may reduce accuracy. More public clonotypes were shared among persistent patients (roughly 2,900) than among newly diagnosed patients (over 900). Only the TCR beta chain was sequenced and analyzed.

The library was generated by multiplex PCR. The sequencer listed for this sample is Illumina HiSeq 4000. iRepertoire HTBI primers and Arm-PCR amplification of CDR3 regions were used to construct TCR beta libraries. PCR products were gel purified before sequencing. From the authors' description of their analysis: Gene usage analysis of CDR3 amino acid clonotypes relied on the 60 to 65 TRBV and around 14 TRBJ segments identified across samples. COPE and FqMerger were used to merge the filtered high-quality paired reads into contigs. BLAST was used to align contigs to IMGT TRBV, TRBD and TRBJ reference genes, with CDR3 defined following IMGT. Clonotypes above 0.1% frequency were classified as highly expanded clones. Shannon entropy was used to measure repertoire diversity, and the Gini coefficient was used to measure V-J evenness. A clonotype found in more than one individual was treated as public. TCRdb itself trimmed the public reads at Q25 with fastp, ran MiXCR and retained productive beta chains. Entries that share a CDR3 protein sequence are merged under the most common genes and DNA. TCRdb, rather than the study authors, made the V and J calls. This sample comprises 500,000 or so distinct CDR3 sequences, roughly a sixth of them detected only once. The ten biggest clones cover roughly 25% of the sample.

A further study also used this sample, focusing on T cells in Graves' hyperthyroidism and ophthalmopathy. Per that second paper: Graves' hyperthyroidism was defined as stable when no progression to ophthalmopathy occurred over 18 months of follow-up. The hyperthyroidism patients were between 18 and 65 years old and newly diagnosed, with a disease duration of less than 2 months. Any patient with an uncontrolled infection, another autoimmune disease, pregnancy or lactation was excluded. Diagnoses were based on clinical symptoms, serum thyroxine and TRAb, thyroid ultrasound and orbital computed tomography. The first round of RT-PCR for the TCR CDR3 was performed with the HTBI primer set and the Qiagen OneStep RT-PCR kit. Most expanded thyroid clonotypes (frequency above 0.001) were also detected in blood, suggesting blood repertoires may reflect thyroid immune responses. In cross-validation, a model built on a 13 V-J signature told ophthalmopathy apart from stable hyperthyroidism with approximately 91% sensitivity and about 81% specificity, and in testing the same model reached 80%/75%. In validation, the model predicted progression to ophthalmopathy a median of approximately 6.6 months before onset, with about 67% sensitivity and 72.22% specificity. TCR V-J signatures able to tell the groups apart were searched for in a discovery cohort of 100 patients, of whom about 40 had Graves' ophthalmopathy and 57 had stable Graves' hyperthyroidism. Prospective prediction of ophthalmopathy was tested in an independent validation cohort consisting of some 18 hyperthyroidism patients and 15 or so patients who later progressed to ophthalmopathy. For training and testing, the 100 patients in the discovery cohort were randomly divided in a 7:3 ratio. The study also compared thyroid tissue and blood T-cell repertoires from about 6 Graves' hyperthyroidism patients. Once sampling was done, hyperthyroidism patients were given methimazole at a starting dose of 30 mg daily, whereas ophthalmopathy patients were given high-dose intravenous methylprednisolone. Libraries were constructed in a second round of multiplex PCR, after which size selection and purification were performed. Paired-end sequencing of the libraries was performed with 100 bp reads on an Illumina HiSeq2000. SOAPnuke was used to process the raw data, with reads discarded if the reads contained adapters or uncalled bases, had a mean Phred below 15, or lacked an exact constant-primer or identifier match. High-quality paired reads were merged using COPE v1.2.5, and each unique nucleotide sequence was defined as a clonotype. MiTCR v1.1 was used to align clonotypes to the IMGT TRBV, TRBD and TRBJ reference segments. Only V-J combinations with frequency above 0.0001, covering 99.2% of repertoires, were analysed. A TCS score was defined as the ratio of F50 (clonal expansion) to E x V (chaos), with BLOSUM62-based TCRdist applied between CDR3 peptides within each V-J. Welch's t-statistics and random forest reduced around 550 V-J features to about 12, which were used in a naive Bayes classifier (R e1071). No statistical method was used to fix the sample size in advance, and group allocation was not hidden from the investigators. The paper describes TCR Vbeta CDR3 sequencing of 140 or so peripheral blood samples, made up of about 41 ophthalmopathy patients, approximately 76 hyperthyroidism patients and about 17 progressor patients.

This receptor was identified in a woman aged 40 to 65 with Graves disease. Donor details come from another sample of the same person, matched by shared clones. The sequencing here drew on peripheral blood mononuclear cells (PBMCs), taken at new diagnosis, from a patient treated with antithyroid drugs. Here the chain combines TRBV4-1 and TRBJ2-3; the D segment cannot be called with confidence. The DNA sequence follows: TGCGCCAGCAGCCAAGTGCCGACTGCTGGGATAGATACGCAGTATTTT. The encoded protein is CASSQVPTAGIDTQYF.